One sample yielded the 24 T cell receptor beta chains listed below, sequenced in a study of T cells in Graves' hyperthyroidism and ophthalmopathy. There were TCR beta CDR3 regions amplified from RNA transcripts. The TCR CDR3 was amplified in a first-round RT-PCR using the HTBI primer set. TCRdb used MiXCR to reprocess the multiplex PCR reads, holding one entry per CDR3 protein. The sample lists 600,000 or so distinct CDR3 sequences; roughly 15% were seen once. The specimen sequenced was blood. These receptors were taken from a woman aged 45-65 years with Graves' ophthalmopathy.

The table lists this clonotype with a few counts. This chain links TRBV7-6 with TRBJ1-1; perhaps TRBD1 as D (5 bases). The CDR3 runs to 14 residues. Germline V lookup: CDR1 SGHVS, CDR2 FNYEAQ. V lost 5 bases and J 1 base, leaving 11 bases between the germline ends. The CDR3 here is CASSQLTGNTEAFF. The CDR3 DNA reads TGTGCCAGCAGCCAACTTACAGGGAACACTGAAGCTTTCTTT.

This clonotype was found many times. The chain links TRBV20-1 to TRBJ1-4; 11 bases fit TRBD1. The length of the CDR3 is 16 residues. The germline V gene encodes CDR1 DFQATT and CDR2 SNEGSKA (reference sequence). Trimming at V came to 5 bases and at J to 7 bases, leaving 12 bases not matched to a gene. Here the CDR3 DNA reads TGCAGTGCTCGGAGGGGGACAGGGGGTTCGAGTGAAAAACTGTTTTTT. This encodes CSARRGTGGSSEKLFF.

The sample holds many counts of this clonotype. V usage is TRBV14 and J usage is TRBJ1-6; perhaps TRBD1 as D (6 bases). The CDR3 totals 13 residues. The ends were cut back, 1 base at V and 13 bases at J, with 11 bases in the middle. Looked up from germline, CDR1 is SGHDN and CDR2 is FVKESK. The CDR3 region is CASSQGTGLPLHF. The CDR3 DNA follows: TGTGCCAGCAGCCAAGGAACAGGGTTGCCCCTCCACTTT. The full variable domain, in which reference TRBV14 and TRBJ1-6 provide the parts outside the CDR3, is EAGVTQFPSHSVIEKGQTVTLRCDPISGHDNLYWYRRVMGKEIKFLLHFVKESKQDESGMPNNRFLAERTGGTYSTLKVQPAELEDSGVYFCASSQGTGLPLHFGNGTRLTVT.

The chain combines TRBV7-3 with TRBJ2-3; maybe TRBD2 (5 bases). CDR1 is SGHTA, CDR2 FQGTGA, per germline. V gave up 3 bases and J gave up 2 bases, with 15 bases separating them. The CDR3 is 16 residues long. The CDR3 sequence: CASSLILASPTDTQYF. The CDR3 DNA reads as TGTGCCAGCAGCTTGATCCTGGCTAGCCCCACAGATACGCAGTATTTT.

This clonotype was found many times. J is TRBJ1-1 and V is TRBV6-6, with 7 bases aligning to TRBD1. Germline assignment: CDR1 MNHNY and CDR2 SVGAGI (reference sequence). The CDR3 consists of 15 residues. The V and J ends lost 2 bases and 7 bases, in that order; junction bases with no gene match: 10. CDR3 DNA sequence: TGTGCCAGCAGTTACCCGGGACAGCTAAATGATGAAGCTTTCTTT. Translation gives CASSYPGQLNDEAFF.

In this sample, this clonotype turned up many times. The chain carries TRBV28 and TRBJ1-5; the D is unclear. CDR1 and CDR2 (germline): MDHEN, SYDVKM. Trimming took 2 bases from V and 2 from J, leaving 13 bases between them. The CDR3 covers 16 residues. This CDR3 reads CASSLVGPEGNQPQHF. CDR3 bases: TGTGCCAGCAGTTTAGTGGGTCCGGAGGGCAATCAGCCCCAGCATTTT.

Many counts were recorded for this clonotype. CDR3 loop: CASSESSGSLGETQYF. The CDR3 region has the DNA TGCGCCAGCAGTGAGTCTAGCGGGAGTCTCGGCGAGACCCAGTACTTC. The chain couples TRBV10-2 to TRBJ2-5; 9 bases match TRBD2. CDR3 size: 16 residues. After removal of 0 bases from V and 5 bases from J, the junction contained 7 bases not matched to a gene. The germline gives CDR1 WSHSY, CDR2 SAAADI.

This clonotype was seen at least ten times. This chain links TRBV24-1 with TRBJ1-5; TRBD1 aligns across 7 bases. Germline V gene sequence: CDR1 KGHDR, CDR2 SFDVKD. This CDR3 comprises 15 residues. V lost 4 bases and J lost 3; bases outside the gene matches: 5. The CDR3 DNA is TGTGCCACCAGTGACTCGGGACAGCTCAATCAGCCCCAGCATTTT. Its protein product is CATSDSGQLNQPQHF.

The gene calls are TRBV19 and TRBJ1-5; D call uncertain. CDR1 is LNHDA and CDR2 is SQIVND in the germline V gene (reference sequence). The CDR3 totals 16 residues. Trimming pared 3 bases from V and 2 bases from J, leaving 14 bases between. CDR3 in DNA: TGTGCCAGTAGTATTGACCCAGACGCGGGCAATCAGCCCCAGCATTTT. Residues: CASSIDPDAGNQPQHF.

This clonotype has a count of ten or more. This sequence joins TRBV7-3 and TRBJ2-3; D perhaps matches TRBD2 (7 bases). V lost 0 bases, J lost 4 bases, and 17 bases lay in between. Per the germline V gene, CDR1 is SGHTA and CDR2 is FQGTGA. This CDR3 is built from 17 residues. The CDR3 coding sequence is TGTGCCAGCAGCTTAACTTCCAGCGGGACAAGGCCAGATACGCAGTATTTT. Protein sequence: CASSLTSSGTRPDTQYF.

The J gene is TRBJ1-4, the V gene TRBV5-1; TRBD1 matches 8 bases. With 0 bases clipped from V and 8 bases from J, the junction kept 9 bases outside the gene matches. The CDR3 has 16 residues. Germline V gene lookup returns CDR1 SGHRS and CDR2 YFSETQ. The CDR3 loop is CASSLGFQGAVEKLFF. Written as DNA, the CDR3 is TGCGCCAGCAGCTTGGGTTTTCAGGGGGCGGTCGAAAAACTGTTTTTT.

This clonotype has ten or more counts. One junction end disagrees with the germline gene, perhaps due to a read error. This sequence joins TRBV7-9 and TRBJ1-1; D is undetermined. Germline values: CDR1 SEHNR, CDR2 FQNEAQ (reference sequence). The CDR3 length is 13 residues. The CDR3 reads CASILLIGTEAFF. The CDR3 DNA reads TGTGCCAGCATCTTACTCATTGGGACTGAAGCTTTCTTT.

This clonotype was counted once. A much more abundant neighbour one base away suggests this may be a read error. J is TRBJ1-1 and V is TRBV9, with 7 nucleotides matching TRBD1. The V gene end was trimmed by 0 bases and the J gene end by 4 bases; junction bases not matched to a gene: 6. The germline CDR1 and CDR2 sequences are SGDLS and YYNGEE. The CDR3 length is 15 residues. CDR3 residues: CASSVARSGGTEAFF. In DNA form, the CDR3 reads TGTGCCAGCAGCGTAGCTAGGTCAGGGGGCACTGAAGCTTTCTTT. Drawing the rest from reference TRBV9 and TRBJ1-1, the complete variable domain is DSGVTQTPKHLITATGQRVTLRCSPRSGDLSVYWYQQSLDQGLQFLIQYYNGEERAKGNILERFSAQQFPDLHSELNLSSLELGDSALYFCASSVARSGGTEAFFGQGTRLTVV.

V usage is TRBV7-9 and J usage is TRBJ2-2; no firm D call. The CDR3 sequence is 18 residues long. Looked up from germline, CDR1 is SEHNR and CDR2 is FQNEAQ (reference sequence). V was clipped by 5 bases and J by 3 bases, with 22 bases between them. CDR3 DNA: TGTGCCAGCAGCCCCAAACCGTTGACATCGACGGACACCGGGGAGCTGTTTTTT. Its protein is CASSPKPLTSTDTGELFF.

This clonotype occurred a few times. The chain uses TRBV30 and TRBJ2-2, with D possibly matching TRBD2 (6 bases). The germline gives CDR1 GTSNPN, CDR2 SVGIG (reference sequence). The V end was cut by 5 bases, the J end by 3 bases, with 19 bases between. The CDR3 is 16 amino acids. The CDR3: CAWDTRLLADTGELFF. CDR3 bases: TGTGCCTGGGATACCCGTTTACTAGCCGACACCGGGGAGCTGTTTTTT.

This clonotype was observed at least ten times. This chain uses TRBV19 with TRBJ2-7; 9 nucleotides align to TRBD2. From germline, CDR1 is LNHDA and CDR2 SQIVND (reference sequence). The junction had 6 bases not matched to a gene; V was cut back by 3 bases and J by 6 bases. The CDR3 consists of 14 residues. In DNA, the CDR3 is TGTGCCAGTAGTATCGGCGGGAGGGCCGTCGAGCAGTACTTC. It codes for CASSIGGRAVEQYF. Looking up the rest from reference TRBV19 and TRBJ2-7 gives the full variable domain: DGGITQSPKYLFRKEGQNVTLSCEQNLNHDAMYWYRQDPGQGLRLIYYSQIVNDFQKGDIAEGYSVSREKKESFPLTVTSAQKNPTAFYLCASSIGGRAVEQYFGPGTRLTVT.

This clonotype showed up many times. This chain connects TRBV29-1 to TRBJ2-1; tentatively, D is TRBD2 (5 bases). The ends were cut back, 5 bases at V and 5 bases at J, with 13 bases in the middle. The V gene's germline CDR1 is SQVTM and CDR2 ANQGSEA. There are 13 residues in the CDR3. CDR3 bases: TGCAGCGTTCTAGGCCTAGCCCACAATGAGCAGTTCTTC. Encoded protein: CSVLGLAHNEQFF.

This clonotype was detected only a few times. V usage is TRBV29-1 and J usage is TRBJ2-7, with 8 bases aligning to TRBD1. Trimming cost V 6 bases and J 2 bases; bases outside gene matches: 9. The CDR3 runs to 14 residues. The germline V gene has CDR1 SQVTM and CDR2 ANQGSEA. The CDR3 coding sequence is TGCAGCGTCGCCGGAGGGACAGGTGCCTACGAGCAGTACTTC. This sequence encodes CSVAGGTGAYEQYF.

This clonotype showed up just a few times. This chain links TRBV28 with TRBJ1-4; a possible D gene is TRBD1 (5 bases). The CDR3 is 17 residues long. CDR1 is MDHEN and CDR2 is SYDVKM in the germline V gene. Trimming shortened V by 6 bases and J by 0 bases, and 17 bases separated the two germline ends. The CDR3 reads CASRSAGTYSTNEKLFF. For the CDR3, the DNA is TGTGCCAGCAGATCAGCCGGGACCTACTCAACTAATGAAAAACTGTTTTTT.

This clonotype was detected many times. The chain recombines TRBV11-1 with TRBJ2-3, with 8 bases fitting TRBD1. J gave up 1 base and V 7 bases, and 10 bases lay outside the gene matches. Germline CDR1 and CDR2: SGHAT and FQDESV (reference sequence). This CDR3 has 16 residues. CDR3 residues: CASNQGPGQGTDTQYF. CDR3 DNA sequence: TGTGCCAGCAACCAAGGCCCGGGACAGGGCACAGATACGCAGTATTTT.

This clonotype was seen ten or more times. The rearrangement uses TRBV20-1 and TRBJ2-7; D unresolved. Germline values: CDR1 DFQATT, CDR2 SNEGSKA (reference sequence). Trimming shortened V by 1 base and J by 2 bases, and 9 bases separated the two germline ends. The CDR3 has 13 amino acids. CDR3 amino acids: CSARVVEPYEQYF. CDR3 nucleotide sequence: TGCAGTGCTAGAGTTGTCGAACCCTACGAGCAGTACTTC.

This clonotype has more than one count but fewer than ten. The J gene is TRBJ2-1, the V gene TRBV27; possibly TRBD2 for D (6 bases). V was pared by 7 bases and J by 8 bases, with 15 bases between. CDR3 length: 13 residues. Germline V gene lookup returns CDR1 MNHEY and CDR2 SMNVEV (reference sequence). This chain's CDR3 is CASTGGNVHEQFF. CDR3 nucleotide sequence: TGTGCCAGCACGGGCGGGAATGTCCATGAGCAGTTCTTC.

This chain uses TRBV20-1 with TRBJ2-5, with D possibly TRBD1 on 5 matching bases. Germline values: CDR1 DFQATT, CDR2 SNEGSKA (reference sequence). This CDR3 contains 15 residues. Trimming removed 3 bases at V and 2 bases at J, with 16 bases between. The CDR3 loop reads CSASHTTDRQETQYF. DNA for the CDR3: TGCAGTGCTAGCCATACGACAGACCGTCAAGAGACCCAGTACTTC.

In its sample, this clonotype was seen a few times. The V call is TRBV10-3, the J call TRBJ2-2, with TRBD2 identical over 7 bases. The CDR3 runs to 15 residues. Germline V gene data show CDR1 as ENHRY and CDR2 as SYGVKD. The V and J ends lost 9 bases and 2 bases, in that order; junction bases with no gene match: 9. CDR3 sequence reads: CAIPGVAGNTGELFF. The CDR3 region has the DNA TGTGCCATACCCGGGGTAGCGGGTAACACCGGGGAGCTGTTTTTT.